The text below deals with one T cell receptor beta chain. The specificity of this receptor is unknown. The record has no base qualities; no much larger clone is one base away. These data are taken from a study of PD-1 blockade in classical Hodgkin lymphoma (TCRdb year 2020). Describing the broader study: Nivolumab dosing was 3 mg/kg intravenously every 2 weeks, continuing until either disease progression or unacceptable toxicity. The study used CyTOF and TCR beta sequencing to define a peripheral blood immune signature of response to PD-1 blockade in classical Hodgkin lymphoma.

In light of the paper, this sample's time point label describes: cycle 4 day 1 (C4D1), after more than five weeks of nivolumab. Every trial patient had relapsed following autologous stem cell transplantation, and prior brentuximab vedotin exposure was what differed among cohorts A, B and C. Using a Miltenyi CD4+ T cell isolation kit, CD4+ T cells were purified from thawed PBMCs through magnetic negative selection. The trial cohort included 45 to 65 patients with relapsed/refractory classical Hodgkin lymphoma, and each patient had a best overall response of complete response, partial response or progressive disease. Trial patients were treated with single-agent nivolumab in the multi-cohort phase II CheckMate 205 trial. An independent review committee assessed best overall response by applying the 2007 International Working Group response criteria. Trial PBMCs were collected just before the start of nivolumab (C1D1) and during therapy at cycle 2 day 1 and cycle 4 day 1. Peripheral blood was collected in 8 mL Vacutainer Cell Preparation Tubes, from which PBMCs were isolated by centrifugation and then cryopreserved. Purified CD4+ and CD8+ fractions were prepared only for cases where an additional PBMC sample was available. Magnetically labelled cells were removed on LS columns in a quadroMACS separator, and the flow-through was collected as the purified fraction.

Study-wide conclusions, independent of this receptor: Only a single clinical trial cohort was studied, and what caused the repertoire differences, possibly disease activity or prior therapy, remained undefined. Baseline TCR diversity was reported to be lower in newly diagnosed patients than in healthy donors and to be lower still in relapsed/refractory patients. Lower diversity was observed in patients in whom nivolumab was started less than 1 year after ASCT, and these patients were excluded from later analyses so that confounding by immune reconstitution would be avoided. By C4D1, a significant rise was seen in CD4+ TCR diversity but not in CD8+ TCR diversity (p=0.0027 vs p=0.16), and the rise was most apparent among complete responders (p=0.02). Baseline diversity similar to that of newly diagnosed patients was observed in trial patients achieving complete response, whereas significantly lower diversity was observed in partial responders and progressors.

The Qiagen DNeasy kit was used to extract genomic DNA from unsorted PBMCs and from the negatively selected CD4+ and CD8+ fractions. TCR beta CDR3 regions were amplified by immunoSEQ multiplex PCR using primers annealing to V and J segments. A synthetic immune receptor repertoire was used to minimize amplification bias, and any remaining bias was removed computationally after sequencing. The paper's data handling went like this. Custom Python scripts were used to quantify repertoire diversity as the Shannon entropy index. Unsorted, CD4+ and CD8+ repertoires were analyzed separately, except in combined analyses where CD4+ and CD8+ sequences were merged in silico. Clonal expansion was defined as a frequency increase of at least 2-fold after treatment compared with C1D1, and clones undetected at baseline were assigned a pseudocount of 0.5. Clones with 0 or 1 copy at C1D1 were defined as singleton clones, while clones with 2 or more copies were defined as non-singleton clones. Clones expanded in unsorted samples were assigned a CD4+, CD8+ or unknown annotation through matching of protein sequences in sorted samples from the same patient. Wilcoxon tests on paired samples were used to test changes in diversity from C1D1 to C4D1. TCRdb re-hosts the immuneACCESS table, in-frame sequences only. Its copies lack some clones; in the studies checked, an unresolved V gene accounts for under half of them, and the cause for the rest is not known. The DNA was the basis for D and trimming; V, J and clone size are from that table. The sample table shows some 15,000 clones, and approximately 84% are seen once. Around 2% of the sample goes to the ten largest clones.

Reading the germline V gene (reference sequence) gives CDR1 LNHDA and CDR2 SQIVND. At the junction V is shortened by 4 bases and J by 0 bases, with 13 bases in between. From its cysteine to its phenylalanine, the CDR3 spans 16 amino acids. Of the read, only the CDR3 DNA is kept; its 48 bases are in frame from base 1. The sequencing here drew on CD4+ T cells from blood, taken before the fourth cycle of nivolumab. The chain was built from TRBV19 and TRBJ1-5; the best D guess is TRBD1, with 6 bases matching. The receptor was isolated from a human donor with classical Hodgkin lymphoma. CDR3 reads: CASSSQGQYSNQPQHF. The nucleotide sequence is TGTGCCAGTAGTAGCCAAGGACAGTATAGCAATCAGCCCCAGCATTTT.